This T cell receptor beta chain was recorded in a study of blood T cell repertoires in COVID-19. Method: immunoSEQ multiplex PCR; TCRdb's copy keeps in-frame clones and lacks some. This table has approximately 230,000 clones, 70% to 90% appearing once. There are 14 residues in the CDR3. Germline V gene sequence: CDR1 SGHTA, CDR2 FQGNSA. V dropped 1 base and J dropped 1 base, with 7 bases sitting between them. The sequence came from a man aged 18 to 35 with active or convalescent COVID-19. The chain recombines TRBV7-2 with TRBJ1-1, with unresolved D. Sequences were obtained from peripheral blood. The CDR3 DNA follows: TGTGCCAGCAGCTTAGAAGCACCGAACACTGAAGCTTTCTTT. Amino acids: CASSLEAPNTEAFF.